The clone carrying this T cell receptor (beta chain) has ten or more counts. HTBI primers from iRepertoire and Arm-PCR of CDR3 regions yielded the TCR beta libraries. MiXCR, applied by TCRdb to the multiplex PCR reads, yields one record per CDR3 protein. Of approximately 350,000 distinct CDR3 sequences listed, around 15% are singletons. This sample is drawn from a study of regulatory T cells in long-lasting Graves disease. Noted time point: newly diagnosed GD, antithyroid drugs for less than 3 months. The TCR library was prepared using RNA isolated from PBMCs. The CDR3 extends over 15 amino acids. The V gene end was trimmed by 3 bases and the J gene end by 5 bases; junction bases not matched to a gene: 6. The same specimen was also included in a second study, on T cells in Graves' hyperthyroidism and ophthalmopathy.

The J gene is TRBJ2-1, the V gene TRBV12-3 or TRBV12-4; 8 bases are shared with TRBD1. The source is a man between 35 and 55 years old with Graves disease. Sequenced here: peripheral blood mononuclear cells (PBMCs), sampled at new diagnosis, from a patient treated with antithyroid drugs. The CDR3 loop reads CASSLTGAWHNEQFF. As DNA, the CDR3 is TGTGCCAGCAGTTTGACAGGGGCCTGGCACAATGAGCAGTTCTTC.